This T cell receptor (beta chain) was identified during a study of regulatory T cells in long-lasting Graves disease. Indicated time point: newly diagnosed GD, antithyroid drugs for less than 3 months. There was RNA extracted from PBMCs, and the TCR library was made from it. Diagnosis followed American Thyroid Association guidelines for Graves' disease. CDR3 length: 14 residues. Trimming pared 4 bases from V and 3 bases from J, leaving 14 bases between. Germline V gene lookup returns CDR1 SGDLS and CDR2 YYNGEE. Arm-PCR of CDR3 regions with iRepertoire HTBI primers generated TCR beta libraries. A single record per CDR3 protein comes from TCRdb applying MiXCR to the multiplex PCR reads. The sample lists hundreds of thousands of distinct CDR3 sequences, around 15% occurring once.

Sequencing used peripheral blood mononuclear cells (PBMCs), obtained at new diagnosis, from a patient treated with antithyroid drugs. The TCR originated in a female donor with Graves disease. The rearrangement joins TRBV9 to TRBJ2-7; D unclear. The chain's CDR3 is CASSLEARLYEQYF. Written as DNA, the CDR3 is TGTGCCAGCAGCTTAGAGGCGAGGCTCTACGAGCAGTACTTC.